This T cell receptor (beta chain) was sequenced during a study of cytomegalovirus exposure and HLA in healthy donors. Method: immunoSEQ multiplex PCR; TCRdb's copy keeps in-frame clones and lacks some. In the table there are roughly 130,000 clones, just under 90% of which are singletons. Trimming removed 2 bases from V and 8 bases from J, with 13 bases in between. The CDR3 spans 15 residues. Germline CDR1 SGHVS, CDR2 FNYEAQ. Study-wide results and caveats: The classifier, whose performance was assessed in both the original and validation cohorts, reportedly diagnosed cytomegalovirus status with high specificity and sensitivity. Researchers reported that a few CMV-associated chains were confirmed in vitro as CMV antigen-specific. Investigators reported fewer than 200 TCR beta chains as tied to cytomegalovirus.

To note about this clone: Its cognate antigen is unknown.

This rearrangement joins TRBV7-6 to TRBJ1-6; the D is unclear. This clonotype originated in a man younger than 40 in good health and CMV-seronegative. Sequenced material: PBMCs. The CDR3 reads CASSLLAFGDSPLHF. The CDR3 nucleotides are TGTGCCAGCAGCTTATTAGCGTTCGGGGATTCACCCCTCCACTTT.